The rows below give T cell receptor beta chains drawn from one sample of a study of cytomegalovirus exposure and HLA in healthy donors. This table comes from immunoSEQ multiplex PCR, and its TCRdb copy is limited to in-frame clones, with some not included. The data hold roughly 150,000 clones, with more than 80% observed a single time. Material: PBMCs. The receptor source for this set is a woman in her thirties or forties in good health and CMV-seropositive. Each CDR3 is given with its conserved first and last residue. D genes are given only for firm matches. Size values are once, few and many counts, or a class for expanded clones, and some rows have none.

TRBV9	NA	TRBD1	TRBJ2-6	TGTGCCAGCAGCAACCGACAGGGGAGGTCTGGGGCCAACGTCCTGACTTTC	CASSNRQGRSGANVLTF
TRBV30	NA	NA	TRBJ2-3	TGTGCCTGGAGGCCCTCTACCACTACGCAGTATTTT	CAWRPSTTTQYF
TRBV9	NA	NA	TRBJ2-5	TGTGCCAGCAGCGGGGGTGAGGGAGAGACCCAGTACTTC	CASSGGEGETQYF
TRBV4-3	few	NA	TRBJ1-1	TGCGCCAGCAGCCAAGAGGTAATGAGGAAGAGAGCTTTCTTT	CASSQEVMRKRAFF
TRBV14	NA	NA	TRBJ2-5	TGTGCCAGCAGCCAATCACGATACGCTAACCAAGAGACCCAGTACTTC	CASSQSRYANQETQYF
TRBV5-1	NA	TRBD2	TRBJ2-5	TGCGCCAGCAGCTTGGATCCTAGCGGGGGAACTCAAGAGACCCAGTACTTC	CASSLDPSGGTQETQYF
TRBV27	NA	TRBD2	TRBJ2-7	TGTGCCAGCAGGCTGACCGGGACTAGCTCCTACGAGCAGTACTTC	CASRLTGTSSYEQYF
TRBV5-1	once	NA	TRBJ1-1	TGCGCCAGCAGCTTGCGAACAGCGAACACTGAAGCTTTCTTT	CASSLRTANTEAFF
TRBV30	NA	TRBD1	TRBJ2-7	TGTGCCTGGAGTGCCCCTGTTATGGACAGGGGCGGGTACGAGCAGTACTTC	CAWSAPVMDRGGYEQYF
TRBV6-4	NA	NA	TRBJ2-1	TGTGCCAGCAGTGACTCGTGGGGGGTAATGCAGTTCTTC	CASSDSWGVMQFF
TRBV7-2	NA	TRBD1	TRBJ1-1	TGTGCCAGCAGCCCTAGGGGACAGCGGCTTTCTTTTGAAGCTTTCTTT	CASSPRGQRLSFEAFF
TRBV5-4	NA	NA	TRBJ1-1	TGTGCCAGCACCCCGCGGGGGGTGGACGCTGAAGCTTTCTTT	CASTPRGVDAEAFF
TRBV5-1	NA	TRBD1	TRBJ1-1	TGCGCCAGCAGCTTGGTGGGACAGGGGGCCACTGAAGCTTTCTTT	CASSLVGQGATEAFF
TRBV27	NA	TRBD2	TRBJ2-3	TGTGCCAGCAGTGTTATAGCGGGGAAAACAGATACGCAGTATTTT	CASSVIAGKTDTQYF
TRBV29-1	NA	NA	TRBJ2-3	TGCAGCGTCCCCCCCGTCACAGATACGCAGTATTTT	CSVPPVTDTQYF
TRBV7-9	NA	TRBD2	TRBJ2-3	TGTGCCAGCAGCCGACTCCGGGACTACACAGATACGCAGTATTTT	CASSRLRDYTDTQYF
TRBV6-4	NA	NA	TRBJ2-2	TGTGCCAGCAGTGAAGACAGTTACACCGGGGAGCTGTTTTTT	CASSEDSYTGELFF
TRBV28	NA	NA	TRBJ1-3	TGTGCCAGCAGCGTCGCCGGACTCTCCTCTGGAAACACCATATATTTT	CASSVAGLSSGNTIYF
TRBV28	NA	TRBD1	TRBJ1-5	TGTGCCAGCATCACATCTGGACAGGCCAATCAGCCCCAGCATTTT	CASITSGQANQPQHF
TRBV7-8	NA	TRBD2	TRBJ2-1	TGTGCCAGCAGCCCATCACTAGCGGGAGGGGGGGGTGAGCAGTTCTTC	CASSPSLAGGGGEQFF
TRBV23-1	NA	TRBD1	TRBJ2-2	TGCGCCAGCAGTCAAACAGGGGAAAAGCAGGCCGGGGAGCTGTTTTTT	CASSQTGEKQAGELFF
TRBV6-5	NA	NA	TRBJ1-1	TGTGCCAGCTCCCTTAAGGGGGGGGCGAGTGAAGCTTTCTTT	CASSLKGGASEAFF
TRBV9	NA	TRBD2	TRBJ2-7	TGTGCCAGCAGCGTGGGAGGACTAGCGGGAGAGGGCGAGCAGTACTTC	CASSVGGLAGEGEQYF
TRBV7-9	NA	NA	TRBJ2-2	TGTGCCAGCAGGGCAGAGGGCGGGGAGCTGTTTTTT	CASRAEGGELFF